This is a list of T cell receptor beta chains from one sample in a study of T cell responses to AZD1222 COVID-19 vaccine. Data came from immunoSEQ multiplex PCR; TCRdb stores just in-frame clones and leaves some out. Of about 180,000 clones in the sample, 85% to 90% were seen once. This specimen consisted of peripheral blood, obtained 28 days after the second AZD1222 dose. These receptors were obtained from an adult who received the AZD1222 COVID-19 vaccine. Each CDR3 is given without its conserved first and last residue. A D gene is named only where the DNA matches it firmly.

v_gene | d_gene | CDR3aa
TRBV11-2 | . | ASSLRAGKTGELF
TRBV4-3 | TRBD2 | ASSVRTSGLGEQY
TRBV19 | . | ASSRGESGNTIY
TRBV7-3 | TRBD1 | ASSLGQGTEAF
TRBV7-8 | . | ASSQGGYEQY
TRBV18 | . | ASSLTGPKGEEQY
TRBV19 | TRBD1 | ASSSGQGATNEKLF
TRBV19 | . | ASTITGSYNSPLH
TRBV7-2 | . | ASSLAHGRGRQETQY
TRBV20-1 | . | SARVSFEAF
TRBV4-3 | . | ASSQDTGPGTEAF
TRBV9 | TRBD2 | ASSETSGGEETQY
TRBV11-2 | . | ASSIPRGERTNVLT
TRBV5-1 | TRBD1 | ASSFRDRVTEAF
TRBV30 | . | AWSVGLGAQH
TRBV7-9 | . | ASSSRGERDEQY
TRBV29-1 | . | SVGGPVAF
TRBV5-1 | . | ASSQRVAGEAF
TRBV7-9 | . | ASSLGGGVYEQY
TRBV18 | . | ASSPPPGDEQF
TRBV19 | . | ASSPGRGPSSYNEQF
TRBV12-5 | . | ASGLGALDTQY
TRBV7-9 | . | ASSFAGIYEQY
TRBV19 | TRBD1 | ASSIVGQGQETQY
TRBV7-8 | TRBD2 | ASRPSGAYQETQY
TRBV7-6 | TRBD2 | ASSLAHHGGAPDTQY
TRBV6-2/TRBV6-3 | . | ASSYGEWGEQY
TRBV28 | . | ASSPWGLLTDTQY
TRBV5-6 | TRBD2 | ASSPLGAGGSHEQY
TRBV5-1 | . | ASSPRGFTGANVLT
TRBV6-5 | . | ASSSATEEQY
TRBV5-1 | . | ASSLWIRAPGETNEKLF
TRBV2 | TRBD1 | ASSRDQGGNEKLF
TRBV2 | TRBD1 | ATTRDSSMNTEAF
TRBV7-9 | . | ASSPFDTSSGNTIY
TRBV2 | TRBD1 | ASTGQGFNGELF
TRBV3-1/TRBV3-2 | . | ASSRAGIAYEQY
TRBV19 | . | ATSGVGEQY
TRBV5-1 | . | ASSLAGGDTEAF
TRBV11-2 | . | ASSSGAPGDTQY
TRBV30 | . | AWTYGLRDAGGEKLF
TRBV7-6 | TRBD1 | ASSSGQPTDTQY
TRBV27 | . | ASSWGPSNSPLH
TRBV18 | . | ASSPAPYEQY
TRBV7-6 | TRBD2 | ASSPGTSGEPYEQY
TRBV18 | TRBD1 | ASSPRGTENYEQY
TRBV15 | TRBD1 | ATSRGTGDYEQY
TRBV4-3 | . | ASSWARGTEAF
TRBV6-1 | TRBD2 | ASSDRSGGSYNEQF